This T cell receptor (beta chain) emerged from a study of a mutant IDH1 vaccine in newly diagnosed glioma. Germline V gene lookup returns CDR1 SGHRS and CDR2 YFSETQ. The V and J ends lost 0 bases and 6 bases respectively, with 4 bases between them. This CDR3 spans 11 amino acids. Comments on this clone: Its antigen is not identified.

Produced via immunoSEQ multiplex PCR; TCRdb's table is partial and in-frame only. Of fewer than 30,000 clones in the sample, approximately 87% were seen once. Indicated time point: week 35, safety follow-up. It was 300 ug of mutant IDH1 20-mer peptide that made up each vaccine dose, given with topical imiquimod. The clonotype comes from a man younger than 40 with glioma. The sequencing here drew on PBMCs, taken from a glioma patient whose treatment included an IDH1 peptide vaccine. The V call is TRBV5-1, the J call TRBJ2-7; D is ambiguous. The CDR3 DNA follows: TGCGCCAGCAGCTTGGATCGCGAGCAGTACTTC. Translated, it gives CASSLDREQYF. Based on the CDR3 plus reference TRBV5-1 and TRBJ2-7, the full variable domain is KAGVTQTPRYLIKTRGQQVTLSCSPISGHRSVSWYQQTPGQGLQFLFEYFSETQRNKGNFPGRFSGRQFSNSRSEMNVSTLELGDSALYLCASSLDREQYFGPGTRLTVT.